The following is a T cell receptor (beta chain) sequence with its context. How the authors handled the data: From reference gene primer amplification, estimates of nucleated cell counts were derived. The repertoire was sequenced with immunoSEQ multiplex PCR; TCRdb's copy has only in-frame clones and lacks some. From that table come the V and J calls and clone size; the DNA was used to work out D and trimming. In the table there are hundreds of thousands of clones, approximately 86% of which are singletons. V was pared by 5 bases and J by 6 bases, with 5 bases of the junction left unmatched. The germline V gene encodes CDR1 MNHEY and CDR2 SMNVEV (reference sequence). The CDR3 extends over 14 amino acids. The entry originates in a study of blood T cell repertoires in COVID-19.

This receptor was identified in a man in his forties or fifties with acute or convalescent COVID-19. Sequencing used peripheral blood. V is TRBV27 and J is TRBJ1-4; 8 nucleotides align to TRBD1. The CDR3 loop is CASSDRGGYEKLFF. The CDR3 coding sequence is TGTGCCAGCAGTGACAGGGGAGGTTATGAAAAACTGTTTTTT.